These 21 T cell receptor beta chains were all obtained from the same sample, sequenced in a study of blood T cell repertoires in COVID-19. Repertoires were generated with immunoSEQ multiplex PCR, while TCRdb's copy carries only in-frame clones and drops some. Among approximately 170,000 clones listed, 89% were seen once. Material: peripheral blood. The receptors originated from a man aged 18 to 35 who had recovered from COVID-19.

The V gene is TRBV5-6, the J gene TRBJ1-3, with D unresolved. CDR1 and CDR2 (germline): SGHDT, YYEEEE. The CDR3 is 12 amino acids. The germline V and J ends were trimmed by 1 base and 6 bases, with 5 bases remaining between them. CDR3 loop: CASSLWANTIYF. For the CDR3, the DNA is TGTGCCAGCAGCTTGTGGGCAAACACCATATATTTT.

Concerning this clone: One end of the junction fails to match germline, which may point to a read error. The chain joins TRBV28 to TRBJ2-1; the match to TRBD2 covers 8 bases. The CDR3 has 16 residues. Germline V gene data show CDR1 as MDHEN and CDR2 as SYDVKM. The CDR3 here is CASSPPRTSPYYEQFF. Written as DNA, the CDR3 is TGTGCCAGCAGCCCCCCTAGGACTAGCCCCTACTATGAGCAGTTCTTC.

The J gene is TRBJ2-2, the V gene TRBV12-5; the D is unclear. The CDR3 is made up of 12 amino acids. Germline loops: CDR1 LGHNT, CDR2 FRNRAP. Trimming took 3 bases from V and 8 from J, leaving 7 bases between them. Here the CDR3 reads CASGFQAGELFF. Written as DNA, the CDR3 is TGTGCTAGTGGTTTCCAAGCGGGGGAGCTGTTTTTT.

The chain employs TRBV19 and TRBJ1-3, with 8 bases lining up with TRBD1. The CDR3 length is 13 residues. Germline V lookup: CDR1 LNHDA, CDR2 SQIVND (reference sequence). V was clipped by 6 bases and J by 4 bases; unmatched bases: 2. For the CDR3, the DNA is TGTGCCAGTAGAGGGACAGGAGGAAACACCATATATTTT. This translates into CASRGTGGNTIYF.

The chain joins TRBV6-6 to TRBJ2-3; D gene unclear. Germline V lookup: CDR1 MNHNY, CDR2 SVGAGI (reference sequence). The CDR3 is 12 residues long. Between the trimmed V and J ends, which lost 2 bases and 3 bases, there was a span of 3 bases. CDR3 in DNA: TGTGCCAGCAGTTACACTACAGATACGCAGTATTTT. Amino acids: CASSYTTDTQYF.

The rearrangement joins TRBV2 to TRBJ1-1; TRBD1 might be the D (5 bases). Trimming shortened V by 4 bases and J by 0 bases, and 12 bases separated the two germline ends. Germline V gene sequence: CDR1 SNHLY, CDR2 FYNNEI. The CDR3 extends over 15 amino acids. The CDR3 reads CASSGGGTLNTEAFF. In nucleotides, the CDR3 is TGTGCCAGCAGTGGGGGGGGGACGCTGAACACTGAAGCTTTCTTT.

The chain combines TRBV4-3 with TRBJ2-7; 13 bases match TRBD2. CDR1 is LGHNA and CDR2 is YSLEER in the germline V gene. The CDR3 is 15 amino acids. With V trimmed by 4 bases and J by 3 bases, 3 bases remained unmatched. CDR3 nucleotides: TGCGCCAGCAGCCGAGGACTAGCGGGAGACTACGAGCAGTACTTC. This encodes CASSRGLAGDYEQYF.

This clone appeared a few times. The chain joins TRBV19 to TRBJ1-5; D not resolved. This CDR3 is built from 15 residues. CDR1 is LNHDA, CDR2 SQIVND, per germline (reference sequence). The V end was cut by 9 bases, the J end by 1 base, with 16 bases between. The CDR3, as DNA: TGTGCCAGCCATGGAACGACGGGGAGCAATCAGCCCCAGCATTTT. Its translation is CASHGTTGSNQPQHF.

In DNA form, the CDR3 reads TGTGCCAGCAGCTACGGGACTAGCGGATCCTACGAGCAGTACTTC. Encoded protein: CASSYGTSGSYEQYF. V gene TRBV5-6 combines with J gene TRBJ2-7; 11 nucleotides line up with TRBD2. Germline V lookup: CDR1 SGHDT, CDR2 YYEEEE. V lost 3 bases and J lost 1; bases outside the gene matches: 3. The CDR3 is 15 amino acids.

The chain recombines TRBV4-3 with TRBJ2-2; tentatively, D is TRBD1 (6 bases). The CDR3 consists of 14 residues. V was cut by 4 bases and J by 4 bases, with 10 bases left in between. Germline CDR1 reads LGHNA; CDR2 reads YSLEER. DNA of the CDR3: TGCGCCAGCAGCCTCGGGACAATCACCGGGGAGCTGTTTTTT. Protein: CASSLGTITGELFF.

This clone came up a few times. The chain uses TRBV9 and TRBJ2-1; a weak D match, TRBD1 (6 bases). The CDR3 loop spans 15 amino acids. V lost 0 bases and J 1 base, leaving 8 bases between the germline ends. From germline, CDR1 is SGDLS and CDR2 YYNGEE. The CDR3 is CASSVVGGSYNEQFF. For the CDR3, the DNA is TGTGCCAGCAGCGTAGTAGGGGGATCCTACAATGAGCAGTTCTTC. Combining the CDR3 with reference TRBV9 and TRBJ2-1 gives the whole variable domain DSGVTQTPKHLITATGQRVTLRCSPRSGDLSVYWYQQSLDQGLQFLIQYYNGEERAKGNILERFSAQQFPDLHSELNLSSLELGDSALYFCASSVVGGSYNEQFFGPGTRLTVL.

The rearrangement uses TRBV4-3 and TRBJ1-3; TRBD1 is a possible D gene (6 bases). The CDR3 totals 16 residues. V was trimmed by 4 bases and J by 0 bases, leaving 13 bases between them. The germline gives CDR1 LGHNA, CDR2 YSLEER. The CDR3 DNA sequence: TGCGCCAGCAGCCGGGACACCCTTTACTCTGGAAACACCATATATTTT. It encodes CASSRDTLYSGNTIYF.

V is TRBV9 and J is TRBJ2-1, with TRBD1 matching over 7 bases. CDR1 and CDR2 from the germline V gene are SGDLS and YYNGEE. The CDR3 loop spans 12 amino acids. After removal of 4 bases from V and 10 bases from J, the junction contained 5 bases not matched to a gene. The CDR3 sequence is CASSPTRGEQFF. The CDR3 coding sequence is TGTGCCAGCAGCCCCACCAGGGGGGAGCAGTTCTTC.

V and J are TRBV3-1 (or the pseudogene TRBV3-2) and TRBJ2-3; maybe TRBD2 (5 bases). The CDR3 totals 16 residues. With 4 bases removed from V and 2 bases from J, the gap between germline ends came to 16 bases. Germline assignment: CDR1 LGHDT and CDR2 YNNKEL (reference sequence). Written as DNA, the CDR3 is TGTGCCAGCAGCCCCTACGCGGACTCCTTCACAGATACGCAGTATTTT. It codes for CASSPYADSFTDTQYF.

The J gene is TRBJ2-7, the V gene TRBV4-3; TRBD2 aligns across 8 bases. The length of the CDR3 is 14 residues. The V gene end was trimmed by 1 base and the J gene end by 6 bases; junction bases not matched to a gene: 5. Per the germline V gene, CDR1 is LGHNA and CDR2 is YSLEER. DNA for the CDR3: TGCGCCAGCAGCCAAGGTGTAACTAGCGGCGAGCAGTACTTC. Its translation is CASSQGVTSGEQYF.

This chain uses TRBV19 with TRBJ1-2; no definite D call. V gave up 3 bases and J gave up 5 bases, with 13 bases separating them. The CDR3 contains 14 residues. In germline, CDR1 is LNHDA, CDR2 SQIVND (reference sequence). This CDR3 is CASSMGGLGYGYTF. CDR3 DNA sequence: TGTGCCAGTAGTATGGGAGGCCTTGGGTATGGCTACACCTTC.

V usage is TRBV7-8 and J usage is TRBJ1-2, with 9 bases that match TRBD1. The CDR3 covers 14 residues. Germline CDR1 is SGHVS and CDR2 is FQNEAQ. The V and J ends lost 5 bases and 3 bases, in that order; junction bases with no gene match: 4. The CDR3 here is CASSTGTGHYGYTF. The CDR3 coding sequence is TGTGCCAGCAGCACCGGGACAGGGCACTATGGCTACACCTTC.

This sequence joins TRBV4-3 and TRBJ1-2; D is unclear. The CDR3 runs 16 residues. Trimming pared 0 bases from V and 8 bases from J, leaving 19 bases between. Germline V lookup: CDR1 LGHNA, CDR2 YSLEER. DNA for the CDR3: TGCGCCAGCAGCCAAGATATCGGTGAGGGCGCGTTCGGCTACACCTTC. It translates to CASSQDIGEGAFGYTF.

The chain joins TRBV19 to TRBJ2-1, with 10 nucleotides matching TRBD2. The CDR3 runs to 15 residues. Losses at the gene ends were 7 bases for V and 7 bases for J; bases not matched to a gene: 10. Germline V gene sequence: CDR1 LNHDA, CDR2 SQIVND (reference sequence). The CDR3: CASTPGLAGANEQFF. CDR3 sequence (DNA): TGTGCCAGTACCCCGGGGCTAGCGGGAGCGAATGAGCAGTTCTTC.

V and J are TRBV5-1 and TRBJ2-2; 9 nucleotides agree with TRBD1. This CDR3 contains 14 residues. The V gene end was trimmed by 4 bases and the J gene end by 6 bases; junction bases not matched to a gene: 4. Germline-derived CDR1 and CDR2 are SGHRS and YFSETQ. The CDR3 bases are TGCGCCAGCAGCGAACGACAGGGGGCCGGGGAGCTGTTTTTT. Translation: CASSERQGAGELFF.

This rearrangement joins TRBV28 to TRBJ2-2; D is possibly TRBD1 (5 bases). Trimming stripped 2 bases from V and 5 bases from J, with 12 bases between. The CDR3 has 15 residues. Germline assignment: CDR1 MDHEN and CDR2 SYDVKM. The CDR3 DNA reads TGTGCCAGCAGTTTAACCAGGGCTTTGACCGGGGAGCTGTTTTTT. Protein sequence: CASSLTRALTGELFF.